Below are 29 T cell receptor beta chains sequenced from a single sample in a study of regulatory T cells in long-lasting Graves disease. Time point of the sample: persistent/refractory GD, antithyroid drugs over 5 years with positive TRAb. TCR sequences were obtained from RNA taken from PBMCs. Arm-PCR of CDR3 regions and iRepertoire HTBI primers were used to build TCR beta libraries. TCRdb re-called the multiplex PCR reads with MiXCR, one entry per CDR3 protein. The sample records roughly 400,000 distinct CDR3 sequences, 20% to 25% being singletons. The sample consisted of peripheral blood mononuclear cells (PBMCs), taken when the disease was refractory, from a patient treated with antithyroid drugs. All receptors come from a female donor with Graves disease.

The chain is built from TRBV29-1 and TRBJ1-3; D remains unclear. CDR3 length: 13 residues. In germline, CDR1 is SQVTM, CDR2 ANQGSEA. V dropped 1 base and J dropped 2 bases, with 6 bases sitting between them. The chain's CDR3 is CSVEVDAGNTIYF. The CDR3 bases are TGCAGCGTTGAAGTGGACGCTGGAAACACCATATATTTT.

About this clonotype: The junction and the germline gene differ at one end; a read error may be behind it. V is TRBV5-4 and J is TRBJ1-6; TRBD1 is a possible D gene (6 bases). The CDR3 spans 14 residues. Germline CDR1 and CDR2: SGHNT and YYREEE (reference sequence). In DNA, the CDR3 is TGTGCCAGCGGCTTGATGGGGGGCTACTCACCCCTCCACTTT. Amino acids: CASGLMGGYSPLHF.

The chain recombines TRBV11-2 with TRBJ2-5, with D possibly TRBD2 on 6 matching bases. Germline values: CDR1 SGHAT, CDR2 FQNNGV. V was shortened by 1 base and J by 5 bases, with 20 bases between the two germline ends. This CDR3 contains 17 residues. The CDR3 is CASSLGGLSGSGETQYF. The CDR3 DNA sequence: TGTGCCAGCAGCTTAGGGGGACTCTCCGGGAGTGGGGAGACCCAGTACTTC.

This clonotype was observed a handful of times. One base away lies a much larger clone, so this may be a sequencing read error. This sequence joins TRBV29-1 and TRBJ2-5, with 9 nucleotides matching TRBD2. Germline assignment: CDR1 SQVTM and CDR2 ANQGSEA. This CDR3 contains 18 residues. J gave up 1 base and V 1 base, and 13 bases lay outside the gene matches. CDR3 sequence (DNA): TGCAGCGTTGAAGGTGGATTAGTGGCGGGAGGGATCCAAGAGACCCAGTACTTC. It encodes CSVEGGLVAGGIQETQYF. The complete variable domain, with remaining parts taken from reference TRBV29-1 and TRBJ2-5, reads SAVISQKPSRDICQRGTSLTIQCQVDSQVTMMFWYRQQPGQSLTLIATANQGSEATYESGFVIDKFPISRPNLTFSTLTVSNMSPEDSSIYLCSVEGGLVAGGIQETQYFGPGTRLLVL.

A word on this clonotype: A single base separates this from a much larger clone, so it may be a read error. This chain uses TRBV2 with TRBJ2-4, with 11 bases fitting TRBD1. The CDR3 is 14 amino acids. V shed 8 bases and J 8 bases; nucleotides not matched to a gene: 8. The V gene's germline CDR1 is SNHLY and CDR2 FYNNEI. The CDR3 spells CASGGGQGAYIQYF. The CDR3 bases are TGTGCCAGCGGCGGAGGACAGGGGGCTTACATTCAGTACTTC.

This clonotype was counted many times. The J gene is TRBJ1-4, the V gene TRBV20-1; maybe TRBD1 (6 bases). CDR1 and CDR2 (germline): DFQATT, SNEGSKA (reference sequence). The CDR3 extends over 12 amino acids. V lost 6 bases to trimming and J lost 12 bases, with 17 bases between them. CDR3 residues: CSARDTRAELFF. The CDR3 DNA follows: TGCAGTGCGAGGGACACCCGGGCGGAACTGTTTTTT.

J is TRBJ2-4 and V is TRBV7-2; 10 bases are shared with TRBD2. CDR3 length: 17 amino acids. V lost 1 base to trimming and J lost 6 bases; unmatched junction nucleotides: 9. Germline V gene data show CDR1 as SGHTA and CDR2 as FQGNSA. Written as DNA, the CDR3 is TGTGCCAGCAGCTTAGAGAGAGCGGGAGGGCCTGTAAACATTCAGTACTTC. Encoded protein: CASSLERAGGPVNIQYF.

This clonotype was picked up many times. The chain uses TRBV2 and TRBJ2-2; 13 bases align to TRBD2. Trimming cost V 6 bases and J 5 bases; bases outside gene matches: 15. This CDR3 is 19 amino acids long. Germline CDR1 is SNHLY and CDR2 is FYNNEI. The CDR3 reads CASRPASGTSGIRTGELFF. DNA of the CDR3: TGTGCCAGCAGGCCGGCGTCCGGGACTAGCGGGATAAGGACCGGGGAGCTGTTTTTT.

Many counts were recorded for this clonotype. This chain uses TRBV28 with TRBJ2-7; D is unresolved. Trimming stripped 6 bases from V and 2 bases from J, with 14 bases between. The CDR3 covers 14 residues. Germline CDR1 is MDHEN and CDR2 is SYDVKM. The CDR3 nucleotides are TGTGCCAGCAGCGAGGCCCCGACTCCCTACGAGCAGTACTTC. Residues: CASSEAPTPYEQYF.

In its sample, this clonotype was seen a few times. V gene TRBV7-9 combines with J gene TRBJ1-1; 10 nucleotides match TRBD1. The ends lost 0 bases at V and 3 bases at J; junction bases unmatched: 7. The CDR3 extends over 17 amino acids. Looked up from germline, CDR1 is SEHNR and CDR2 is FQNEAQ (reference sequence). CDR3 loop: CASSLAGTGESDTEAFF. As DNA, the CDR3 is TGTGCCAGCAGCTTAGCCGGGACAGGGGAAAGTGACACTGAAGCTTTCTTT.

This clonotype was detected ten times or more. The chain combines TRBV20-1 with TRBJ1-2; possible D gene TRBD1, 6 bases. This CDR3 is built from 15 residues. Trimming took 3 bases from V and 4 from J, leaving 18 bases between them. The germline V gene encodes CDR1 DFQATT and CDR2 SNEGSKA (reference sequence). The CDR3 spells CSASDIQGYVYGYTF. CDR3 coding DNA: TGCAGTGCTAGCGATATACAGGGTTACGTCTATGGCTACACCTTC.

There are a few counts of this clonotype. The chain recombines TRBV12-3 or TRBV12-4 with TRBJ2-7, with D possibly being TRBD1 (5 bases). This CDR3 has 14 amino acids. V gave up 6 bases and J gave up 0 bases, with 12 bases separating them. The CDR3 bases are TGTGCCAGCAGCCCCGTGGGGCTCTCCTACGAGCAGTACTTC. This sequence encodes CASSPVGLSYEQYF.

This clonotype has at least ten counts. The CDR3 spells CASSPTGLNTEAFF. DNA for the CDR3: TGTGCCAGCAGCCCAACGGGTTTGAACACTGAAGCTTTCTTT. The rearrangement uses TRBV7-2 and TRBJ1-1; no clear D. The CDR3 length is 14 residues. The V gene's germline CDR1 is SGHTA and CDR2 FQGNSA. The V end was cut by 5 bases, the J end by 0 bases, with 10 bases between.

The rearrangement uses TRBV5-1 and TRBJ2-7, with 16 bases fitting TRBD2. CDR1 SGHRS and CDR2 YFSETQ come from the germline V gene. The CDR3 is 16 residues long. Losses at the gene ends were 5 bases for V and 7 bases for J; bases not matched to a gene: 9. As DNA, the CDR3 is TGCGCCAGCAGGATGGGACTAGCGGGAGGGCCGGGGGAGCAGTACTTC. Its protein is CASRMGLAGGPGEQYF.

CDR3 protein: CASSLKGAYNSPLHF. In nucleotides, the CDR3 is TGTGCCAGCAGCTTAAAGGGCGCCTATAATTCACCCCTCCACTTT. V gene TRBV9 combines with J gene TRBJ1-6, with unresolved D. Looked up from germline, CDR1 is SGDLS and CDR2 is YYNGEE. The CDR3 sequence is 15 residues long. V was shortened by 4 bases and J by 2 bases, with 10 bases between the two germline ends. Full variable domain (remainder filled in from reference TRBV9 and TRBJ1-6): DSGVTQTPKHLITATGQRVTLRCSPRSGDLSVYWYQQSLDQGLQFLIQYYNGEERAKGNILERFSAQQFPDLHSELNLSSLELGDSALYFCASSLKGAYNSPLHFGNGTRLTVT.

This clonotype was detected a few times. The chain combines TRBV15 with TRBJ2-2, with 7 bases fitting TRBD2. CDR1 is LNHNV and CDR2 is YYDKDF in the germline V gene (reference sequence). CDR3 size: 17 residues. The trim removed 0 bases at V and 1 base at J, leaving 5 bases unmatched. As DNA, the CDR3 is TGTGCCACCAGCAGAGATCTCGGCGGGAGGAACACCGGGGAGCTGTTTTTT. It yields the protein CATSRDLGGRNTGELFF.

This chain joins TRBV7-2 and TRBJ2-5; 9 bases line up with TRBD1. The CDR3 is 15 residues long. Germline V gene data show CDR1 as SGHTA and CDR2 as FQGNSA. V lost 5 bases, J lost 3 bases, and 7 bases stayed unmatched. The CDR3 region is CASSGRQGGKETQYF. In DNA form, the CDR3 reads TGTGCCAGCAGCGGCCGACAGGGGGGGAAAGAGACCCAGTACTTC.

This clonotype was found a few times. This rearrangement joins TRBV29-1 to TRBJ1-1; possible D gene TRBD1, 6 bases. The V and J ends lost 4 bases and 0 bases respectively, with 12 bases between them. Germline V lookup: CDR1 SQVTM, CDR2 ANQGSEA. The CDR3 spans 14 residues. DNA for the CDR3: TGCAGCGTTGTTAGGGCAGGGGTGAACACTGAAGCTTTCTTT. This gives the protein CSVVRAGVNTEAFF.

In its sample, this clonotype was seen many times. Here the CDR3 DNA reads TGTGCCAGCAGTTTCGGCGACTCCTACGAGCAGTACTTC. Translating it yields CASSFGDSYEQYF. The genes are TRBV12-3 or TRBV12-4 and TRBJ2-7; D is unclear. The CDR3 runs to 13 residues. The V gene lost 3 bases and the J gene lost 0 bases, with 6 bases spanning the gap.

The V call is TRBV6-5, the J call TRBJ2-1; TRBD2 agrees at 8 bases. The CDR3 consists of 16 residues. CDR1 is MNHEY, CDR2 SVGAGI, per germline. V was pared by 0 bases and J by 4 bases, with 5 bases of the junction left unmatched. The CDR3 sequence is CASSYSRAGEYNEQFF. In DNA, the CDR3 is TGTGCCAGCAGTTACTCGCGAGCGGGAGAGTACAATGAGCAGTTCTTC.

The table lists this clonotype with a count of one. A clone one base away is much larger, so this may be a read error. This CDR3 is CASSSHPGNRPQHF. In DNA form, the CDR3 reads TGTGCCAGCAGTTCACACCCCGGGAATCGGCCCCAGCATTTT. The chain recombines TRBV28 with TRBJ1-5; no clear D gene. The CDR3 consists of 14 residues. Germline CDR1 and CDR2: MDHEN and SYDVKM.

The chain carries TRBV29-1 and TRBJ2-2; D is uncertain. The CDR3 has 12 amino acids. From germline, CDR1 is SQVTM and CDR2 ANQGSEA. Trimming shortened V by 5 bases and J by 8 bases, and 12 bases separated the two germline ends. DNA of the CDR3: TGCAGCGTTTTACCTAATGGGGGGGAGCTGTTTTTT. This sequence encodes CSVLPNGGELFF.

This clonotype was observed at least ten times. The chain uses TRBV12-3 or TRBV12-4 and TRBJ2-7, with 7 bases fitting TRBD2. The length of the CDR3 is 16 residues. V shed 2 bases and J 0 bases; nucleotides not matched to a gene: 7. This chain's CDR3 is CASSLRLAVSSYEQYF. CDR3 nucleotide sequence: TGTGCCAGCAGTTTAAGACTAGCCGTTAGCTCCTACGAGCAGTACTTC.

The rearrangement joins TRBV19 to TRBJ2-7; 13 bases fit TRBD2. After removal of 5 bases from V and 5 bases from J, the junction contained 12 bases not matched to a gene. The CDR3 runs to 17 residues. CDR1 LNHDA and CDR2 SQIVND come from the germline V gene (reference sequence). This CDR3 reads CASSSEGTSGIFDEQYF. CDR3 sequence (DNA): TGTGCCAGTAGTTCCGAGGGGACTAGCGGGATATTCGACGAGCAGTACTTC.

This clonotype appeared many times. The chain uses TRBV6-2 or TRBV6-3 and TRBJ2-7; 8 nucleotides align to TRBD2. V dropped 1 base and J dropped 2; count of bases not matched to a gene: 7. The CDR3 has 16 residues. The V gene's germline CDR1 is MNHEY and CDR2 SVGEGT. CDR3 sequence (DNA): TGTGCCAGCAGTTACTTAGTAGCGGGGCAGGCCTACGAGCAGTACTTC. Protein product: CASSYLVAGQAYEQYF.

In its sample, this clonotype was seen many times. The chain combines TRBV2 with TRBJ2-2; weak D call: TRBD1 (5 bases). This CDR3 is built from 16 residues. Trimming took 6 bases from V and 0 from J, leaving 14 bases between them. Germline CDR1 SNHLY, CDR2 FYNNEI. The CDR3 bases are TGTGCCAGCAGCGAGAAGGACACAGCGAACACCGGGGAGCTGTTTTTT. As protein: CASSEKDTANTGELFF.

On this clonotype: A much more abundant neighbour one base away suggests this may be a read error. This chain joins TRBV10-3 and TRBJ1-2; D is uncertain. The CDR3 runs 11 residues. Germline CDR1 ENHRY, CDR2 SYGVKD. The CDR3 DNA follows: TGTGCCTTCAGTGAGGGAGGTGGCTACACCTTC. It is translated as CAFSEGGGYTF.

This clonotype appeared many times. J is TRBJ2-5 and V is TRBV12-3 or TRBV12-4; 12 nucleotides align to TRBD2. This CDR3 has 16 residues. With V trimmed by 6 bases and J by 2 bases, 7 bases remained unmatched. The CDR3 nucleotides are TGTGCCAGCAGCGGGACTAGCGGGCGCCTACAAGAGACCCAGTACTTC. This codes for CASSGTSGRLQETQYF.

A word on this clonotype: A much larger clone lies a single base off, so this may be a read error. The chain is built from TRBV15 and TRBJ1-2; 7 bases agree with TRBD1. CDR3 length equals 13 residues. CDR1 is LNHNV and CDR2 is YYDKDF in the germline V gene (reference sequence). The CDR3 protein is CAASSTGDYGYTF. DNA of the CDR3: TGTGCCGCCAGCAGCACAGGGGACTATGGCTACACCTTC.